This T cell receptor (beta chain) was captured in a study of T cell clonotyping in hematopoietic cell transplantation. Some clones are missing from TCRdb's copy, which holds only in-frame ones; the method was immunoSEQ multiplex PCR. The table lists roughly 14,000 clones, approximately 85% of them singletons. The CDR3 spans 13 residues. The J gene is TRBJ1-4, the V gene TRBV21-1. TRBV21-1 is shown as a pseudogene. The sequenced sample was peripheral blood mononuclear cells. The sequence was obtained from a woman between 40 and 55 years old in good health. Some clones in this sample may be carry-over from other donors' samples. The DNA of the CDR3 is TGTGCCAGCAGCAAAAGGGGGGATGAAAAACTGTTTTTT. Protein sequence: CASSKRGDEKLFF.